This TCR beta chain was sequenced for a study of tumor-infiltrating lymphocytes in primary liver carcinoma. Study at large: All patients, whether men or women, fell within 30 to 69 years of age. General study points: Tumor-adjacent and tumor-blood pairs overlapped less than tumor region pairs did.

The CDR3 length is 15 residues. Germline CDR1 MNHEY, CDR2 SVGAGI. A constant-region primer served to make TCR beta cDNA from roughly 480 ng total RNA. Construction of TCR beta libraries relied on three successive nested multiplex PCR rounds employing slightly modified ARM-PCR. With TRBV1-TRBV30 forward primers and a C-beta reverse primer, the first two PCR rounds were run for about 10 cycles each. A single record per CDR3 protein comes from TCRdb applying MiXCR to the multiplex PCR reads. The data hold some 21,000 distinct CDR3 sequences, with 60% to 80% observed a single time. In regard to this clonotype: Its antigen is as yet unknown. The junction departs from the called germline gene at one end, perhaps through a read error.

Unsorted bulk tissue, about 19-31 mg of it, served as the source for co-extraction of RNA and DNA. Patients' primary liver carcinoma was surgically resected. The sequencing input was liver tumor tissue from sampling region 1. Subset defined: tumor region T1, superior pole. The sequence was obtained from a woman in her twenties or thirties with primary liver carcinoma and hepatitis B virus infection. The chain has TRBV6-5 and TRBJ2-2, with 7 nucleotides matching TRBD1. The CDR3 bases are TGTGCCAGCAGTCCGCGGACGGGGTTCACAGGGGAGCCGTTTTTT. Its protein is CASSPRTGFTGEPFF.